This T cell receptor beta chain was identified during a study of cytomegalovirus exposure and HLA in healthy donors. Notes on the study in general: Under in vitro conditions, three CMV-associated chains were confirmed as specific for CMV antigens. TRBV6-2, TRBV6-3 and some other V segments were excluded as indistinguishable. Reported results showed that the classifier diagnosed cytomegalovirus status with high specificity and sensitivity.

Germline-derived CDR1 and CDR2 are SNHLY and FYNNEI. The CDR3 runs 17 residues. After removal of 6 bases from V and 1 base from J, the junction contained 10 bases not matched to a gene. Comments on this clone: Its specificity is not known.

The PCR used 60 Vbeta and 13 Jbeta primers. In the original workflow: Tens of millions of unique TCR beta chains, roughly 12 million shared, were counted in a later analysis. The assay was immunoSEQ multiplex PCR, and TCRdb's table has in-frame clones only and misses some. V and J calls and clone size come straight from that table; D and trimming were deduced from the DNA. The sample has about 180,000 clones, roughly 85% seen once. The sample taken for sequencing was PBMCs. This receptor was obtained from a woman between 35 and 50 years old in good health and CMV-seronegative. The rearrangement links TRBV2 to TRBJ1-3, with 9 bases that match TRBD1. This CDR3 reads CASRPGQGPGSGNTIYF. In DNA form, the CDR3 reads TGTGCCAGCAGACCAGGACAGGGGCCGGGTTCTGGAAACACCATATATTTT.